The rows below give T cell receptor beta chains drawn from one sample of a study of T cells in Graves' hyperthyroidism and ophthalmopathy. TCRdb independently ran MiXCR on the multiplex PCR reads; one entry per CDR3 protein. The table shows 500,000 to 550,000 distinct CDR3 sequences, with about 20% occurring only once. Sequencing was done on a sample of blood. The receptors shown here come from a man aged 18 to 30 with Graves' hyperthyroidism. Both conserved end residues are part of each CDR3. A D gene is named only where the DNA matches it firmly. A clone size is listed for some rows: how often the clone was seen (once, few, many), or a class if it is expanded.

>NA|many|TRBV28|TRBJ1-5
CASSELVPNQPQHF
TGTGCCAGCAGCGAATTGGTCCCTAATCAGCCCCAGCATTTT
>NA|NA|TRBV6-5|TRBJ2-7
CASSYSGGKAVSYEQYF
TGTGCCAGCAGTTACTCGGGCGGTAAGGCAGTTTCCTACGAGCAGTACTTC
>TRBD1|few|TRBV20-1|TRBJ1-2
CSASRTGVGYGYTF
TGCAGTGCTTCGCGGACAGGGGTTGGCTATGGCTACACCTTC
>NA|once|TRBV10-3|TRBJ1-1
CAIQGVNTEAFF
TGTGCCATTCAAGGGGTGAACACTGAAGCTTTCTTT
>NA|many|TRBV24-1|TRBJ2-2
CATSSPPAGELFF
TGTGCCACCAGTTCCCCTCCGGCCGGGGAGCTGTTTTTT
>NA|NA|TRBV28|TRBJ2-5
CASSLADLQETQYF
TGTGCCAGCAGTTTAGCGGATTTACAAGAGACCCAGTACTTC
>NA|many|TRBV20-1|TRBJ2-5
CSARSGATQYF
TGCAGTGCTAGGTCGGGAGCTACCCAGTACTTC
>NA|NA|TRBV30|TRBJ1-2
CAWSVISGTYGYTF
TGTGCCTGGAGTGTAATTTCAGGGACCTATGGCTACACCTTC
>TRBD2|NA|TRBV13|TRBJ2-7
CASSLGRLAGASSYEQYF
TGTGCCAGCAGCTTAGGCCGACTAGCGGGGGCTAGCTCCTACGAGCAGTACTTC
>NA|NA|TRBV7-9|TRBJ1-1
CASTVLAEAFF
TGTGCCAGCACCGTACTAGCTGAAGCTTTCTTT
>NA|NA|TRBV9|TRBJ1-1
CASSAKWGDTEAFF
TGTGCCAGCAGCGCCAAATGGGGAGACACTGAAGCTTTCTTT
>NA|NA|TRBV3-1|TRBJ1-1
CASSPSFGDSEAFF
TGTGCCAGCAGCCCTTCTTTTGGGGATAGTGAAGCTTTCTTT
>NA|NA|TRBV11-2|TRBJ1-5
CASAALSNQPQHF
TGTGCCAGCGCGGCTCTTAGCAATCAGCCCCAGCATTTT
>NA|many|TRBV27|TRBJ1-1
CASSSPASHPEAFF
TGTGCCAGCAGTTCCCCGGCCAGCCACCCTGAAGCTTTCTTT
>NA|many|TRBV20-1|TRBJ2-7
CSASLSAYEQYF
TGCAGTGCTAGTTTGTCAGCTTACGAGCAGTACTTC
>NA|NA|TRBV6-2/TRBV6-3|TRBJ2-5
CASSNKIQETQYF
TGTGCCAGCAGTAACAAGATTCAAGAGACCCAGTACTTC
>NA|once|TRBV12-3/TRBV12-4|TRBJ1-1
CASRWGYTEAFF
TGTGCCAGCCGGTGGGGGTACACTGAAGCTTTCTTT
>NA|NA|TRBV12-3/TRBV12-4|TRBJ2-7
CASSSWGSPYEQYF
TGTGCCAGCAGTTCATGGGGTTCCCCCTACGAGCAGTACTTC
>TRBD1|many|TRBV28|TRBJ2-7
CASRGTDRYEQYF
TGTGCCAGCAGGGGGACAGACCGTTACGAGCAGTACTTC
>TRBD2|NA|TRBV6-5|TRBJ2-7
CASSYQQGAGVGEQYF
TGTGCCAGCAGTTACCAGCAGGGCGCGGGGGTGGGGGAGCAGTACTTC
>NA|few|TRBV6-2/TRBV6-3|TRBJ2-7
CASSYTHQGYEQYF
TGTGCCAGCAGTTACACCCACCAGGGTTACGAGCAGTACTTC
>NA|NA|TRBV19|TRBJ1-2
CASSIDPRARGGYSF
TGTGCCAGTAGTATAGATCCCAGGGCGCGCGGGGGCTACAGCTTC
>NA|many|TRBV6-2/TRBV6-3|TRBJ1-2
CASAVGAGYTF
TGTGCCAGCGCCGTGGGGGCGGGCTACACCTTC
>NA|many|TRBV6-5|TRBJ2-7
CASSYTGYKREQYF
TGTGCCAGCAGTTATACCGGTTACAAGAGAGAGCAGTACTTC
>NA|NA|TRBV19|TRBJ1-5
CASDGALGNQPQHF
TGTGCCAGTGACGGGGCTTTGGGCAATCAGCCCCAGCATTTT
>TRBD1|many|TRBV6-1|TRBJ2-7
CASSLTTGASLQYF
TGTGCCAGCAGCCTAACGACAGGGGCGTCATTGCAGTACTTC
>NA|few|TRBV12-5|TRBJ1-2
CASGLATGFRGYTF
TGTGCTAGTGGTTTGGCAACAGGGTTTCGTGGCTACACCTTC
>NA|NA|TRBV30|TRBJ1-1
CAWSDGNTEAFF
TGTGCCTGGAGTGATGGGAACACTGAAGCTTTCTTT
>TRBD1|many|TRBV6-1|TRBJ1-1
CASSKPGTALNTEAFF
TGTGCCAGCAGTAAGCCCGGGACAGCTTTGAACACTGAAGCTTTCTTT
>NA|NA|TRBV29-1|TRBJ1-1
CSVEGGRGHTEAFF
TGCAGCGTTGAAGGGGGGCGGGGGCACACTGAAGCTTTCTTT
>NA|few|TRBV7-9|TRBJ1-1
CASSSNRVNTEAFF
TGTGCCAGCAGCTCTAACAGGGTGAACACTGAAGCTTTCTTT
>NA|NA|TRBV12-3/TRBV12-4|TRBJ1-6
CASSFGRTNSPLHF
TGTGCCAGCAGCTTCGGAAGGACCAATTCACCCCTCCACTTT
>TRBD1|NA|TRBV28|TRBJ1-5
CASSSDREGNQPQHF
TGTGCCAGCAGCTCCGACAGGGAAGGGAATCAGCCCCAGCATTTT
>TRBD1|NA|TRBV27|TRBJ1-6
CASSGQGPSSYNSPLHF
TGTGCCAGCAGTGGACAGGGGCCAAGCTCCTATAATTCACCCCTCCACTTT
>NA|NA|TRBV5-1|TRBJ1-1
CASSLGWRQRNTEAFF
TGCGCCAGCAGCTTGGGGTGGCGGCAGAGGAACACTGAAGCTTTCTTT